The 11 T cell receptor beta chains presented below share a single source sample, sequenced in a study of cytomegalovirus exposure and HLA in healthy donors listed by TCRdb under 2017. The library was built by means of the immunoSEQ multiplex PCR assay. TCRdb stores this immuneACCESS table with in-frame sequences only. Part of the clones is absent; in the studies checked, under half of the shortfall reflects unresolved V genes, and no reason is known for the rest. The table for this sample lists about 130,000 clones; 82% of them were counted only once. Clones ranked in the top ten supply about 27% of the sample. The sample taken for sequencing was PBMCs. The receptors were gathered from a man aged 25 to 45 in good health and CMV-seropositive.

The V gene is TRBV6-1, the J gene TRBJ2-5, with 7 bases fitting TRBD1. The V gene end was trimmed by 4 bases and the J gene end by 0 bases; junction bases not matched to a gene: 5. The CDR3 consists of 15 residues. In germline, CDR1 is MNHNS, CDR2 SASEGT. CDR3 amino acids: CASSVQQGYQETQYF. As DNA, the CDR3 is TGTGCCAGCAGTGTCCAACAGGGGTACCAAGAGACCCAGTACTTC.

V gene TRBV11-2 combines with J gene TRBJ2-3; no reliable D call. The germline V and J ends were trimmed by 3 bases and 2 bases, with 9 bases remaining between them. The CDR3 has 14 amino acids. The V gene's germline CDR1 is SGHAT and CDR2 FQNNGV. DNA for the CDR3: TGTGCCAGCAGCTTTGGAGACCCCACAGATACGCAGTATTTT. Translation: CASSFGDPTDTQYF.

This chain links TRBV14 with TRBJ1-2; possibly TRBD1 for D (5 bases). V dropped 6 bases and J dropped 3 bases, with 14 bases sitting between them. Germline assignment: CDR1 SGHDN and CDR2 FVKESK. The CDR3 spans 14 residues. CDR3 sequence: CASSPTTGDYGYTF. DNA of the CDR3: TGTGCCAGCAGTCCAACGACGGGGGACTATGGCTACACCTTC.

This clone came up once. The chain combines TRBV18 with TRBJ2-1; 11 nucleotides align to TRBD2. The germline gives CDR1 KGHSH, CDR2 LQKENI. The CDR3 totals 16 residues. J gave up 3 bases and V 3 bases, and 4 bases lay outside the gene matches. The CDR3 bases are TGTGCCAGCTCACCTTTGACTAGCGGGAACTACAATGAGCAGTTCTTC. Its translation: CASSPLTSGNYNEQFF.

The J gene is TRBJ2-1, the V gene TRBV11-2; 10 bases align to TRBD2. Germline V gene data show CDR1 as SGHAT and CDR2 as FQNNGV. The CDR3 consists of 15 residues. After removal of 5 bases from V and 7 bases from J, the junction contained 8 bases not matched to a gene. CDR3 DNA: TGTGCCAGCAGCAGGACTAGCGGAGGAGGGAATGAGCAGTTCTTC. Translated, it gives CASSRTSGGGNEQFF.

This rearrangement joins TRBV27 to TRBJ2-2; 7 nucleotides agree with TRBD2. The CDR3 totals 17 residues. The germline gives CDR1 MNHEY, CDR2 SMNVEV (reference sequence). V was clipped by 6 bases and J by 3 bases; unmatched bases: 13. CDR3: CASRRTLGTTDTGELFF. The CDR3, as DNA: TGTGCCAGCAGGCGAACCCTCGGGACTACAGACACCGGGGAGCTGTTTTTT.

V and J are TRBV7-3 and TRBJ2-1; TRBD2 matches 12 bases. V lost 5 bases, J lost 9 bases, and 5 bases stayed unmatched. Germline lookup yields CDR1 SGHTA and CDR2 FQGTGA. The CDR3 runs 14 residues. The CDR3 DNA sequence: TGTGCCAGCAGCCCAGGGACTAGCGGGCGTGAGCAGTTCTTC. Protein sequence: CASSPGTSGREQFF.

The chain has TRBV5-1 and TRBJ2-7; possible D gene TRBD2, 5 bases. The CDR3 extends over 15 amino acids. Trimming took 0 bases from V and 0 from J, leaving 10 bases between them. The germline CDR1 and CDR2 sequences are SGHRS and YFSETQ. For the CDR3, the DNA is TGCGCCAGCAGCTTGGTGGCTAGCTCCTCCTACGAGCAGTACTTC. It yields the protein CASSLVASSSYEQYF.

The genes are TRBV6-5 and TRBJ1-2; 7 bases are a match to TRBD1. Germline CDR1 is MNHEY and CDR2 is SVGAGI. J lost 4 bases, V lost 6 bases, and 5 bases had no gene match. This CDR3 comprises 13 residues. The CDR3 nucleotides are TGTGCCAGCAGGCCCCGACAGGGCTATGGCTACACCTTC. It encodes CASRPRQGYGYTF.

The V and J genes are TRBV18 and TRBJ2-7, with TRBD2 matching 12 bases. Per germline, CDR1 KGHSH and CDR2 LQKENI. The CDR3 is 16 residues long. The trim removed 0 bases at V and 6 bases at J, leaving 6 bases unmatched. The chain's CDR3 is CASSPPLLAGGGEQYF. CDR3 nucleotide sequence: TGTGCCAGCTCACCACCGTTACTAGCGGGAGGTGGCGAGCAGTACTTC.

The sample holds a few counts of this clone. This CDR3 is CASSPRGQSPLHF. The CDR3 DNA follows: TGTGCCAGCAGCCCCAGGGGGCAATCACCCCTCCACTTT. The rearrangement uses TRBV2 and TRBJ1-6, with TRBD1 matching 8 bases. In germline, CDR1 is SNHLY, CDR2 FYNNEI. The CDR3 spans 13 residues. The trim removed 6 bases at V and 10 bases at J, leaving 5 bases unmatched.